This T cell receptor (beta chain) was sequenced for a study of brain T cells in children with intractable seizures. Sequencing was limited to surgery cases with top T cell transcript signatures in brain tissue. Pre-surgery treatment included at least one anti-epileptic drug. Trimming removed 4 bases from V and 11 bases from J; junction bases left unmatched: 9. This CDR3 is 14 amino acids long. In germline, CDR1 is SNHLY, CDR2 FYNNEI. Data came from immunoSEQ multiplex PCR; TCRdb stores just in-frame clones and leaves some out. Of fewer than 150,000 clones listed, roughly 94% are singletons. The chain combines TRBV2 with TRBJ1-1, with 11 nucleotides matching TRBD1. This TCR was recovered from a boy under two years old with hemimegalencephaly and intractable seizures. The sequencing here drew on peripheral blood, taken at surgery. In DNA, the CDR3 is TGTGCCAGCAGTGGAGGGACAGGGGGTGTGAGGGCTTTCTTT. It encodes CASSGGTGGVRAFF.